This T cell receptor beta chain was observed in a study of beta chain features in type 1 diabetes (dated by TCRdb to 2016 to 2019). Broadly, across the study: Patients and healthy donors did not differ in mean age, gender distribution, total cell number or subset yield. Across all samples, approximately 100 million sorted cells were examined, and cell number per subset correlated strongly with RNA yield. The study compared the TCRB repertoires of sorted circulating CD4+ T cell subsets in recently diagnosed type 1 diabetes patients with those in matched healthy donors. Regulatory and stem cell-like memory subsets were isolated from only 8 patients and 8 healthy donors, whereas naive and central memory subsets came from all 28 donors. Paper-wide results and their limitations: PCR may preferentially amplify shorter templates, but because patient and control samples were amplified and corrected together, any resulting skew would affect both groups equally. Because cDNA was sequenced instead of genomic DNA, activated cells with high expression could be over-represented, although the groups did not differ in activation or CD3 levels. Type 1 diabetes patients showed a moderate but significant shortening of TCRB CDR3 length in all four CD4+ subsets. At VDJ recombination sites, type 1 diabetes patients had fewer insertions and more deleted nucleotides, which implies abnormalities in thymic rearrangement. Naive, central memory and regulatory TCRB repertoires appeared to be more similar among patients than among healthy donors. HLA sub-analyses involved small numbers of individuals, so any influence of HLA type on TCRB rearrangement remained unresolved.

From each donor, a single peripheral blood sample of 95 to 150 mL on average was drawn into heparinised tubes. A BD FACSAria II and a panel including CD45RO, CCR7, CD25, CD127, CD95 and CD27 were used to sort naive, central memory, regulatory and stem cell-like memory CD4+ T cells. All sorted populations exceeded 95% purity. Right away, PBMCs were isolated by Lymphoprep density gradient centrifugation and were stained directly, with no culture step. To minimize batch effects, samples were stained and sorted in pairs, one healthy donor with one patient per experiment. Points on this clone: Its binding antigen is unknown. It has no much larger one-base neighbor in the sample; base qualities were not kept.

All of the isolated RNA was reverse transcribed with the High Capacity cDNA Reverse Transcription Kit, so expressed TCRB transcripts were sequenced. Deep immunoSEQ sequencing was applied to naive, central memory and regulatory T cell samples, giving an average of about 3.6 million total reads per sample. Sorted cells were lysed in RLT buffer and RNA was extracted with DNase-treated RNeasy Micro or Mini kits, depending on cell number. To prevent cross-contamination, each cell subset was processed individually, whereas patient and healthy donor samples were processed jointly. TCRB sequences were amplified from cDNA with the immunoSEQ multiplex PCR, producing 87-bp fragments spanning the CDR3 region. Sequencing of the amplicons was performed on the Illumina HiSeq platform. As for how the authors treated the data: PCR bias was corrected computationally using synthetic template baselines, and reads within Hamming distance 2 were collapsed, with unmergeable singletons discarded. Reads were aligned against IMGT to assign V, D and J genes, CDR3 length and insertions or deletions at six rearrangement sites. Within each subset, clonotype counts were normalized to sorted cell number, and only after that were true diversity and Gini coefficients computed with the tcR R package. The overlap coefficient, calculated on TCRB nucleotide sequences, was used to measure repertoire sharing. Out-of-frame TCRB sequences from naive cells were analyzed as a proxy for the pre-selection repertoire. TCRdb re-hosts the immuneACCESS table, in-frame sequences only. Its copies lack some clones; in the studies checked, an unresolved V gene accounts for under half of them, and the cause for the rest is not known. The V and J calls and clone size are taken from that table; D and trimming were inferred from the DNA. The sample records about 470,000 clones, about 32% of which are singletons. In total, the top ten clones hold around 0.065% of the sample.

This receptor was taken from a man in his late teens or twenties in good health. Sequencing was performed on naive CD4+ T cells from blood. The cell subset or site tag for this specimen amounts to: true naive CD4+ T cells.

The nucleotide sequence reads as follows: TGTGCCAGCAGTCCCTCCCGGGAGGTGTTAAATGAGCAGTTCTTC. Translated, it gives CASSPSREVLNEQFF. Rearrangement joined TRBV6-6 to TRBJ2-1; TRBD2 fits 7 bases in the junction. According to the germline V gene (reference sequence), CDR1 reads MNHNY and CDR2 reads SVGAGI. The cysteine opens and the phenylalanine closes a CDR3 of 15 amino acids. CDR3 DNA only is kept here, 45 bases in frame from base 1. The V end gives up 5 bases and the J end 7 bases, leaving 11 bases in the junction not matched to a gene.